This entry describes one T cell receptor (beta chain). The protocol was immunoSEQ multiplex PCR, while the TCRdb copy is restricted to in-frame clones and leaves out a portion. The table lists hundreds of thousands of clones, 70% to 90% of them singletons. The CDR3 is made up of 17 amino acids. V lost 0 bases, J lost 4 bases, and 5 bases stayed unmatched. Germline V gene data show CDR1 as SGHDN and CDR2 as FVKESK. This sample was included in a study of shared T cell receptors in the human thymus. In addition, the sample was reused for a study of human thymus T cells.

The gene calls are TRBV14 and TRBJ1-6; 8 bases match TRBD1. Sequenced: thymocytes. The sequence came from a girl in the first two years of life with a congenital heart defect. For the CDR3, the DNA is TGTGCCAGCAGCCAAGATAACAGGGGGATTTATAATTCACCCCTCCACTTT. Translated, it gives CASSQDNRGIYNSPLHF.